This T cell receptor beta chain was recorded in a study of PD-L1 blockade in urothelial cancer. About the study: Blood was subjected to analysis at 3 weeks (second dose) and 6 weeks following treatment start. Study-wide results and caveats: Where pretreatment blood TCR clonality fell below the median, better survival was predicted.

Trimming stripped 5 bases from V and 5 bases from J, with 21 bases between. The CDR3 consists of 16 residues. Germline CDR1 and CDR2: SGHNT and YENEEA. To note about this clone: Its cognate antigen is unknown.

Specified time point: pretreatment peripheral blood. Sequencing was performed with immunoSEQ multiplex PCR; in TCRdb, only in-frame clones are kept and a portion is missing. The sample consists of 84,000 or so clones, about 83% of them appearing once. The rearrangement links TRBV11-3 to TRBJ1-1, with D possibly TRBD1 on 6 matching bases. The material was PBMCs, obtained around atezolizumab (anti-PD-L1) treatment. The clonotype originates from a man between 60 and 75 years old with urothelial cancer. This chain's CDR3 is CASSPTTGGLRTEAFF. The CDR3 DNA follows: TGTGCCAGCAGCCCTACGACGGGGGGCCTGAGGACTGAAGCTTTCTTT. The full variable domain, in which reference TRBV11-3 and TRBJ1-1 provide the parts outside the CDR3, is EAGVVQSPRYKIIEKKQPVAFWCNPISGHNTLYWYLQNLGQGPELLIRYENEEAVDDSQLPKDRFSAERLKGVDSTLKIQPAELGDSAVYLCASSPTTGGLRTEAFFGQGTRLTVV.